What follows is one T cell receptor beta chain and its context. Its specificity is not known. These data originate in a study of cytomegalovirus exposure and HLA in healthy donors. Background on the study: Unique TCR beta sequences numbering some 110 million came from around 180 million T cells in an earlier analysis.

Study observations and caveats: A later analysis showed that HLA-associated TCR beta chains had undergone more clonal expansion than equally common others. Some TCR beta chains (about 180 of them) were listed as cytomegalovirus-associated. In an earlier analysis, in around 590 donors, most V segments appeared productive either ~90% or ~30% of the time.

The germline V and J ends were trimmed by 8 bases and 2 bases, with 9 bases remaining between them. Germline V gives CDR1 SNHLY, CDR2 FYNNEI. The CDR3 contains 13 residues. In the PCR, 60 Vbeta and 13 Jbeta primers were used. Here immunoSEQ multiplex PCR was the method, and the copy in TCRdb shows in-frame clones only, minus some. The table includes 110,000 to 150,000 clones, about 10% detected once. This clonotype was obtained from a man aged 45 to 65 in good health and CMV-seronegative. The chain has TRBV2 and TRBJ1-4; no clear D. The sequenced sample consisted of PBMCs. CDR3 sequence (DNA): TGTGCCAGCCAGAGGGATACTAATGAAAAACTGTTTTTT. It codes for CASQRDTNEKLFF.